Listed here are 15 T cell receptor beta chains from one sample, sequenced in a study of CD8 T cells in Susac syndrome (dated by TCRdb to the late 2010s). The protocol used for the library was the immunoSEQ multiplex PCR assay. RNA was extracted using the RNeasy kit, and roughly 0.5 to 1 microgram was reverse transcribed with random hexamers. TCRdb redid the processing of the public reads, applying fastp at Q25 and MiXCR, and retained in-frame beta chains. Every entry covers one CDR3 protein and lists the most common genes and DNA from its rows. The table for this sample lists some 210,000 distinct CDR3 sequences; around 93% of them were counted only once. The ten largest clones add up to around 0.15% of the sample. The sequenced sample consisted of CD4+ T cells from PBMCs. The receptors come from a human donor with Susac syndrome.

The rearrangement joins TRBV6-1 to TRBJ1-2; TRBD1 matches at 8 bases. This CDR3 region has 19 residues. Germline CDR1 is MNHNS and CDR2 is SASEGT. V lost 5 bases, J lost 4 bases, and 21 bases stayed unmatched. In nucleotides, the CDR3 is TGTGCCAGCAGTCCGCGTATACCGACAGGGGCCATAACTCTCTATGGCTACACCTTC. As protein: CASSPRIPTGAITLYGYTF.

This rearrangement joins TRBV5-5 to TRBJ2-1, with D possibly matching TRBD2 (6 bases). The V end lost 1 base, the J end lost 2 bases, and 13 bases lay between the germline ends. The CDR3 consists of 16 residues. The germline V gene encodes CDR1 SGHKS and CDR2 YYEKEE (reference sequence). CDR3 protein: CASSLLGGYTYNEQFF. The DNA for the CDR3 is TGTGCCAGCAGCTTGTTAGGAGGGTATACCTACAATGAGCAGTTCTTC. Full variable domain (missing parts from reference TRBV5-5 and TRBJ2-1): DAGVTQSPTHLIKTRGQQVTLRCSPISGHKSVSWYQQVLGQGPQFIFQYYEKEERGRGNFPDRFSARQFPNYSSELNVNALLLGDSALYLCASSLLGGYTYNEQFFGPGTRLTVL.

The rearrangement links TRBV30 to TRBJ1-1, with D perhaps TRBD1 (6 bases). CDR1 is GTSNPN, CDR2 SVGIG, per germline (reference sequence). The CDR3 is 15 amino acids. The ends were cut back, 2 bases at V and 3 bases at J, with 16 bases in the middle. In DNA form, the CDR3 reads TGTGCCTGGAGTATAGGGGGGGCTAGGCACACTGAAGCTTTCTTT. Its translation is CAWSIGGARHTEAFF.

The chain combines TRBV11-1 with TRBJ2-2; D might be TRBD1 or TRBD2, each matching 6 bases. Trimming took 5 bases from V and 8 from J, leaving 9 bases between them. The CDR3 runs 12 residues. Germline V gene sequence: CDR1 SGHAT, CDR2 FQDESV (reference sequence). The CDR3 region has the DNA TGTGCCAGCAGCGCGGGGACAGGGGAGCTGTTTTTT. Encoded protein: CASSAGTGELFF.

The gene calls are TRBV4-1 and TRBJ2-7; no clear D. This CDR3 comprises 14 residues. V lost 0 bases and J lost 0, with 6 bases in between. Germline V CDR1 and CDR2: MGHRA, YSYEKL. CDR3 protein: CASSQDARSYEQYF. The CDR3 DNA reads TGCGCCAGCAGCCAAGACGCACGCTCCTACGAGCAGTACTTC.

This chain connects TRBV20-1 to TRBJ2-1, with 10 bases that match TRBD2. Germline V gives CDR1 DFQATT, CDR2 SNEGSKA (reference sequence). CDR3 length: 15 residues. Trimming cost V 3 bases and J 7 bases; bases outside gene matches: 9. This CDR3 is CSARSPGLAHNEQFF. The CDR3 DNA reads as TGCAGTGCTAGGTCCCCGGGACTAGCGCATAATGAGCAGTTCTTC.

The CDR3 nucleotides are TGCAGTGCTAGAGATATACGCTCTCAGGGGACTGAAGCTTTCTTT. Amino acids: CSARDIRSQGTEAFF. The rearrangement links TRBV20-1 to TRBJ1-1; a weak D match, TRBD1 (6 bases). V was trimmed by 0 bases and J by 5 bases, leaving 16 bases between them. This CDR3 is built from 15 residues. CDR1 and CDR2 from the germline V gene are DFQATT and SNEGSKA (reference sequence).

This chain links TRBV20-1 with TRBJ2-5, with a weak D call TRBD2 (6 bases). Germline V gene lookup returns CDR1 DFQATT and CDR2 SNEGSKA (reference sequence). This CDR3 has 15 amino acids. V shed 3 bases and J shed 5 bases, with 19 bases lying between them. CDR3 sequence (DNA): TGCAGTGCTAGTTTGGATAGCGGTACCCGGGAGACCCAGTACTTC. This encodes CSASLDSGTRETQYF.

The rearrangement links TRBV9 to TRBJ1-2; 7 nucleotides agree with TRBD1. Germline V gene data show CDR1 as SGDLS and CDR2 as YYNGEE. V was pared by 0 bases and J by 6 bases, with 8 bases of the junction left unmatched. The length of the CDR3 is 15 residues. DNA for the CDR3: TGTGCCAGCAGCGTAGTTGGGACAGCGCGCGATGGCTACACCTTC. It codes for CASSVVGTARDGYTF.

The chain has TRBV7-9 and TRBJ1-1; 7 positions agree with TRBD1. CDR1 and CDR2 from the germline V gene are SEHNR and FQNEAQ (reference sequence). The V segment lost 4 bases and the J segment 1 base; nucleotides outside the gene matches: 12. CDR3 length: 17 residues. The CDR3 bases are TGTGCCAGCAGCTCCACACAGGGGCCGTCGAAGAACACTGAAGCTTTCTTT. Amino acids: CASSSTQGPSKNTEAFF.

The CDR3: CASSPRTESTDTQYF. CDR3 bases: TGTGCCAGCAGCCCAAGGACGGAGAGCACAGATACGCAGTATTTT. The chain uses TRBV3-1 and TRBJ2-3; D gene unclear. The CDR3 consists of 15 residues. Germline values: CDR1 LGHDT, CDR2 YNNKEL (reference sequence). Trimming took 4 bases from V and 0 from J, leaving 11 bases between them.

CDR3 DNA: TGCAGTGCTAGGGGGGGAGGGGCTAGGTACAATGAGCAGTTCTTC. It translates to CSARGGGARYNEQFF. This chain links TRBV20-1 with TRBJ2-1; TRBD2 agrees at 7 bases. Trimming cost V 3 bases and J 4 bases; bases outside gene matches: 9. The length of the CDR3 is 15 residues. Germline V gene lookup returns CDR1 DFQATT and CDR2 SNEGSKA (reference sequence).

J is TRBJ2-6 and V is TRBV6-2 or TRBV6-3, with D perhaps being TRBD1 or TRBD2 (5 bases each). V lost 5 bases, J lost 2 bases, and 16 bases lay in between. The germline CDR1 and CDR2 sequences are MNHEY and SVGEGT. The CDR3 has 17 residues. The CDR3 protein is CASSRGIQEAGANVLTF. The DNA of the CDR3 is TGTGCCAGCAGTCGGGGCATCCAGGAGGCTGGGGCCAACGTCCTGACTTTC.

This CDR3 is CASSPEGAGNTEAFF. CDR3 nucleotide sequence: TGTGCCAGCTCACCAGAGGGGGCAGGGAACACTGAAGCTTTCTTT. The V and J genes are TRBV18 and TRBJ1-1; TRBD1 aligns across 7 bases. The junction had 4 bases not matched to a gene; V was cut back by 2 bases and J by 1 base. CDR1 is KGHSH and CDR2 is LQKENI in the germline V gene. The CDR3 runs to 15 residues.

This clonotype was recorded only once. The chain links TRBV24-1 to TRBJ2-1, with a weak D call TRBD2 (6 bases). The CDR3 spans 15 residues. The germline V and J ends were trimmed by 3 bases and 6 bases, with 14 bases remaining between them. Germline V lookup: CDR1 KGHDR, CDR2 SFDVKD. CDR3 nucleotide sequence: TGTGCCACCAGTGATACGGCTAGCGTAGGCAATGAGCAGTTCTTC. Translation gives CATSDTASVGNEQFF.